This record covers a single T cell receptor (beta chain). As yet, its antigen is unknown. Cells designated naive CD8 were CD45RO-negative and were positively selected for CCR7, with terminally differentiated effector memory CD45RA+ cells excluded. The record originates from a study of shared clonotypes between healthy human individuals. In the study overall: Per-donor plates numbered three CD4 naive, three CD4 memory, two CD8 naive and one CD8 memory.

The CDR3 covers 16 residues. V lost 6 bases to trimming and J lost 6 bases, with 21 bases between them. Germline V gene lookup returns CDR1 SNHLY and CDR2 FYNNEI. The assay was immunoSEQ multiplex PCR, and TCRdb's table has in-frame clones only and misses some. This sample yields about 2.2 million clones, of which about 93% are seen a single time; 1.5% to 2% belongs to the top ten. Points from the study as a whole: In general, naive subsets displayed greater estimated richness than memory subsets did. Rarefaction exposed incomplete sorted-subset sequencing despite large depth.

Sequencing was done on a sample of naive CD8+ T cells from PBMCs. The chain carries TRBV2 and TRBJ2-1, with D perhaps matching TRBD2 (6 bases). This clonotype was obtained from a man in his late teens or twenties in good health. Some clones in this sample may be carry-over from other donors' samples. The DNA of the CDR3 is TGTGCCAGCAGGGGCCCAGGCGGGAAGGTCCCCAATGAGCAGTTCTTC. Amino acids: CASRGPGGKVPNEQFF.